The TCR beta chain described here comes from a study of blood T cell repertoires in COVID-19. Study in general: Acute and convalescent COVID-19 samples came from the United States, Italy and Spain. T cells, B-cell-depleted T cells, or PBMCs provided the cDNA or gDNA that served as material.

Germline assignment: CDR1 SNHLY and CDR2 FYNNEI. V was shortened by 3 bases and J by 5 bases, with 16 bases between the two germline ends. The CDR3 is made up of 15 amino acids. In the study's own analysis: The assay estimated nucleated cells by amplifying reference gene primers. Generated by immunoSEQ multiplex PCR, the TCRdb table keeps only in-frame clones and is missing some. Clone size and V and J calls were adopted from that table, with D and trimming inferred from the DNA. The table records under 350,000 clones, 90% of them present only once. Across about 22 US areas, participants ranged in age from roughly 18 to 95 years.

The source of this sequence is a man in his 60s who had recovered from COVID-19. The gene calls are TRBV2 and TRBJ1-1; D is ambiguous. Sequencing used PBMCs or T cells enriched from blood (not recorded which). The CDR3 is CASSDGPGLVTEAFF. The CDR3 region has the DNA TGTGCCAGCAGTGATGGCCCGGGTCTGGTTACTGAAGCTTTCTTT.